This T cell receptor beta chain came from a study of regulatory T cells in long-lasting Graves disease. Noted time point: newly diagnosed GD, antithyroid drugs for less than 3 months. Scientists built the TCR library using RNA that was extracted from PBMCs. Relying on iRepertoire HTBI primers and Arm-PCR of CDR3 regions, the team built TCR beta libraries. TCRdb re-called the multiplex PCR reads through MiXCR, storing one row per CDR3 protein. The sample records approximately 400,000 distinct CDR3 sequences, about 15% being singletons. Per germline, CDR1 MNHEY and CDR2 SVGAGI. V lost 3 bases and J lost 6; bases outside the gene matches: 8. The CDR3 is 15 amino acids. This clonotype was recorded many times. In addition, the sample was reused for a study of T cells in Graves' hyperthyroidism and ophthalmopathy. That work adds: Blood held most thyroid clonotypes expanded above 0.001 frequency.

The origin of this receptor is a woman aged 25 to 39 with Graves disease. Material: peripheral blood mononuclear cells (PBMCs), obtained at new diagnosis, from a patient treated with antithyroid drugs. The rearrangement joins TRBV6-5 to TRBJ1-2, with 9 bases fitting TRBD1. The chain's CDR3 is CASSYSDRGTDGYTF. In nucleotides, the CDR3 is TGTGCCAGCAGTTATTCGGACAGGGGTACGGATGGCTACACCTTC.